This is a list of T cell receptor beta chains from one sample in a study of cytomegalovirus exposure and HLA in healthy donors. Sequenced by immunoSEQ multiplex PCR; TCRdb stores in-frame clones only, minus some. In the table there are 170,000 or so clones, 75% to 85% of which are singletons. Sequencing used PBMCs. These TCRs come from an older woman in good health and CMV-seropositive. Each CDR3 is given with its conserved first and last residue. A D gene is named only where the DNA matches it firmly. The size entry is marked missing in some rows and otherwise reads once, few, many or a size class.

length: 12
J: TRBJ2-7
size: NA
V: TRBV5-1
D: TRBD1
CDR3: CASSSDRDEQYF
DNA: TGCGCCAGCAGCTCTGACAGGGACGAGCAGTACTTC

length: 14
J: TRBJ1-5
size: NA
V: TRBV2
D: NA
CDR3: CASSDSKEDQPQHF
DNA: TGTGCCAGCAGTGATTCGAAGGAGGATCAGCCCCAGCATTTT

length: 13
J: TRBJ1-2
size: NA
V: TRBV15
D: NA
CDR3: CATRGWGGDGYTF
DNA: TGTGCCACCAGGGGGTGGGGGGGCGATGGCTACACCTTC

length: 15
J: TRBJ2-2
size: medium-sized
V: TRBV2
D: TRBD1
CDR3: CASRRDSLNTGELFF
DNA: TGTGCCAGCAGGAGGGACAGCCTGAACACCGGGGAGCTGTTTTTT

length: 12
J: TRBJ1-2
size: NA
V: TRBV29-1
D: NA
CDR3: CSVLRSNYGYTF
DNA: TGCAGCGTTCTCAGGTCCAACTATGGCTACACCTTC

length: 15
J: TRBJ2-2
size: NA
V: TRBV7-7
D: TRBD1
CDR3: CASSPGQGYTGELFF
DNA: TGTGCCAGCAGCCCGGGACAGGGCTACACCGGGGAGCTGTTTTTT

length: 16
J: TRBJ1-1
size: NA
V: TRBV28
D: NA
CDR3: CASSSPQEGWYTEAFF
DNA: TGTGCCAGCAGTTCACCGCAGGAGGGCTGGTACACTGAAGCTTTCTTT

length: 15
J: TRBJ2-4
size: NA
V: TRBV5-1
D: NA
CDR3: CASSLEGQPQNIQYF
DNA: TGCGCCAGCAGCTTAGAGGGTCAACCTCAAAACATTCAGTACTTC

length: 16
J: TRBJ2-7
size: few
V: TRBV9
D: NA
CDR3: CASSASPLAHSYEQYF
DNA: TGTGCCAGCAGCGCCTCCCCGCTAGCGCACTCCTACGAGCAGTACTTC

length: 15
J: TRBJ1-1
size: NA
V: TRBV5-4
D: TRBD1
CDR3: CASSAGQGASYEAFF
DNA: TGTGCCAGCAGCGCGGGACAGGGGGCTTCCTATGAAGCTTTCTTT

length: 17
J: TRBJ1-1
size: NA
V: TRBV18
D: NA
CDR3: CASSLIQGISMNTEAFF
DNA: TGTGCCAGCTCACTTATTCAGGGAATTTCAATGAACACTGAAGCTTTCTTT

length: 11
J: TRBJ2-7
size: NA
V: TRBV2
D: NA
CDR3: CASRGNDEQYF
DNA: TGTGCCAGCAGGGGCAACGACGAGCAGTACTTC

length: 16
J: TRBJ2-3
size: NA
V: TRBV7-3
D: TRBD2
CDR3: CASSLTGPSGGPTQYF
DNA: TGTGCCAGCAGCTTGACGGGGCCTAGCGGGGGGCCCACGCAGTATTTT

length: 16
J: TRBJ1-1
size: NA
V: TRBV5-5
D: TRBD1
CDR3: CASSLGQGDLGTEAFF
DNA: TGTGCCAGCAGCTTGGGACAGGGGGATTTGGGTACTGAAGCTTTCTTT

length: 14
J: TRBJ1-4
size: NA
V: TRBV5-8
D: TRBD1
CDR3: CASSLTGVPEKLFF
DNA: TGTGCCAGCAGCTTGACAGGGGTTCCGGAAAAACTGTTTTTT

length: 15
J: TRBJ2-3
size: NA
V: TRBV6-5
D: NA
CDR3: CASSYSAGSTDTQYF
DNA: TGTGCCAGCAGTTACTCGGCAGGGTCAACAGATACGCAGTATTTT

length: 14
J: TRBJ1-1
size: NA
V: TRBV28
D: NA
CDR3: CASSEHTGGTEAFF
DNA: TGTGCCAGCAGTGAGCATACCGGGGGCACTGAAGCTTTCTTT

length: 13
J: TRBJ2-7
size: few
V: TRBV7-9
D: TRBD1
CDR3: CASSFGQGDEQYF
DNA: TGTGCCAGCAGCTTCGGACAGGGGGATGAGCAGTACTTC

length: 14
J: TRBJ1-2
size: few
V: TRBV29-1
D: TRBD1
CDR3: CSVSSGGLVYGYTF
DNA: TGCAGCGTTTCGTCAGGGGGCTTAGTCTATGGCTACACCTTC

length: 15
J: TRBJ1-5
size: NA
V: TRBV4-2
D: TRBD1
CDR3: CASSQEQGGYRPQHF
DNA: TGTGCCAGCAGCCAAGAACAGGGGGGATATAGGCCCCAGCATTTT

length: 11
J: TRBJ2-1
size: NA
V: TRBV20-1
D: TRBD2
CDR3: CSAQTSKEQFF
DNA: TGCAGTGCGCAGACTAGCAAAGAGCAGTTCTTC

length: 14
J: TRBJ1-2
size: NA
V: TRBV9
D: TRBD1
CDR3: CASTKTGGGYGYTF
DNA: TGTGCCAGCACCAAAACAGGGGGCGGCTATGGCTACACCTTC

length: 11
J: TRBJ2-3
size: NA
V: TRBV7-9
D: NA
CDR3: CASSREQTMYF
DNA: TGTGCCAGCAGTCGGGAGCAGACGATGTATTTT

length: 15
J: TRBJ2-7
size: NA
V: TRBV6-1
D: NA
CDR3: CASSDATVPFYEQYF
DNA: TGTGCCAGCAGTGACGCAACAGTCCCGTTCTACGAGCAGTACTTC

length: 14
J: TRBJ2-7
size: NA
V: TRBV6-1
D: TRBD1
CDR3: CASILDRSSYEQYF
DNA: TGTGCCAGCATTCTGGACAGGTCATCCTACGAGCAGTACTTC

length: 20
J: TRBJ2-2
size: NA
V: TRBV27
D: TRBD2
CDR3: CASSLTASRSSGRSTGELFF
DNA: TGTGCCAGCAGTTTAACTGCTTCACGGTCTAGCGGGAGGTCCACCGGGGAGCTGTTTTTT

length: 15
J: TRBJ1-5
size: NA
V: TRBV19
D: NA
CDR3: CASRPLLGGNQPQHF
DNA: TGTGCCAGCCGGCCCCTGTTGGGGGGAAATCAGCCCCAGCATTTT

length: 12
J: TRBJ1-3
size: few
V: TRBV6-6
D: TRBD1
CDR3: CASSTTGNTIYF
DNA: TGTGCCAGCAGTACGACAGGGAACACCATATATTTT

length: 15
J: TRBJ1-4
size: NA
V: TRBV28
D: NA
CDR3: CASSFVQGRWEKLFF
DNA: TGTGCCAGCAGTTTTGTGCAGGGCCGATGGGAAAAACTGTTTTTT

length: 13
J: TRBJ2-7
size: NA
V: TRBV28
D: TRBD2
CDR3: CASNYGTTGEQYF
DNA: TGTGCCAGCAACTACGGGACTACAGGCGAGCAGTACTTC

length: 14
J: TRBJ2-2
size: NA
V: TRBV7-2
D: NA
CDR3: CASSADSYTGELFF
DNA: TGTGCCAGCAGCGCCGACAGCTACACCGGGGAGCTGTTTTTT

length: 15
J: TRBJ2-1
size: NA
V: TRBV7-3
D: NA
CDR3: CASSLGTRRDNEQFF
DNA: TGTGCCAGCAGCTTGGGGACAAGAAGGGACAATGAGCAGTTCTTC

length: 15
J: TRBJ1-5
size: NA
V: TRBV19
D: TRBD1
CDR3: CASSANPTGNQPQHF
DNA: TGTGCCAGTAGTGCGAACCCGACAGGGAATCAGCCCCAGCATTTT

length: 13
J: TRBJ1-3
size: NA
V: TRBV29-1
D: NA
CDR3: CSGGRGAGNTIYF
DNA: TGCAGCGGCGGGCGGGGGGCTGGAAACACCATATATTTT

length: 12
J: TRBJ1-2
size: NA
V: TRBV28
D: NA
CDR3: CASGNRFYGYTF
DNA: TGTGCCAGCGGCAACAGGTTCTATGGCTACACCTTC

length: 18
J: TRBJ2-6
size: few
V: TRBV5-1
D: TRBD1
CDR3: CASSSLPTGDSGANVLTF
DNA: TGCGCCAGCAGCTCCTTACCGACAGGGGACTCTGGGGCCAACGTCCTGACTTTC

length: 13
J: TRBJ2-2
size: NA
V: TRBV29-1
D: NA
CDR3: CSVSSRPTGELFF
DNA: TGCAGCGTTTCTAGCAGGCCCACCGGGGAGCTGTTTTTT

length: 15
J: TRBJ1-6
size: NA
V: TRBV5-4
D: NA
CDR3: CASSLGHSGGSPLHF
DNA: TGTGCCAGCAGCTTGGGACACTCGGGAGGGTCACCCCTCCACTTT

length: 15
J: TRBJ2-3
size: NA
V: TRBV6-1
D: TRBD1
CDR3: CASRNRDRVADTQYF
DNA: TGTGCCAGCAGAAACCGGGACAGGGTAGCAGATACGCAGTATTTT

length: 14
J: TRBJ1-6
size: NA
V: TRBV11-1
D: NA
CDR3: CASTARGNSSPLHF
DNA: TGTGCCAGCACCGCCAGGGGCAATAGTTCACCCCTCCACTTT

length: 14
J: TRBJ2-7
size: NA
V: TRBV4-1
D: NA
CDR3: CASSQVLTGYEQYF
DNA: TGCGCCAGCAGCCAAGTTCTTACAGGATACGAGCAGTACTTC

length: 20
J: TRBJ2-3
size: NA
V: TRBV10-1
D: TRBD2
CDR3: CASSELGTSGHPNSTDTQYF
DNA: TGCGCCAGCAGTGAGTTGGGGACTAGCGGGCACCCCAATAGCACAGATACGCAGTATTTT

length: 15
J: TRBJ2-7
size: NA
V: TRBV27
D: TRBD1
CDR3: CASSFWTGIVYEQYF
DNA: TGTGCCAGCAGTTTCTGGACAGGGATTGTGTACGAGCAGTACTTC

length: 13
J: TRBJ1-3
size: NA
V: TRBV7-9
D: NA
CDR3: CASSLDNYNTIYF
DNA: TGTGCCAGCAGCTTAGACAACTACAACACCATATATTTT

length: 13
J: TRBJ2-7
size: NA
V: TRBV7-3
D: TRBD1
CDR3: CASRGTGTYEQYF
DNA: TGTGCCAGCAGGGGGACAGGAACCTACGAGCAGTACTTC

length: 15
J: TRBJ1-5
size: NA
V: TRBV21-1
D: NA
CDR3: CASSYRVSLPQPQHF
DNA: TGTGCCAGCAGCTACCGGGTCTCGCTCCCCCAGCCCCAGCATTTT

length: 14
J: TRBJ1-1
size: few
V: TRBV7-2
D: NA
CDR3: CASSLGGLGAEAFF
DNA: TGTGCCAGCAGCTTAGGAGGTCTTGGGGCGGAAGCTTTCTTT

length: 16
J: TRBJ2-1
size: NA
V: TRBV9
D: TRBD2
CDR3: CASSAPLAVAYNEQFF
DNA: TGTGCCAGCAGCGCCCCTCTAGCGGTTGCGTACAATGAGCAGTTCTTC

length: 14
J: TRBJ2-3
size: NA
V: TRBV2
D: TRBD1
CDR3: CARIHRGPGDTQYF
DNA: TGTGCCAGGATCCACAGGGGGCCGGGAGATACGCAGTATTTT

length: 15
J: TRBJ1-2
size: NA
V: TRBV4-1
D: NA
CDR3: CASSQAPPGFYGYTF
DNA: TGCGCCAGCAGCCAAGCGCCCCCGGGATTCTATGGCTACACCTTC